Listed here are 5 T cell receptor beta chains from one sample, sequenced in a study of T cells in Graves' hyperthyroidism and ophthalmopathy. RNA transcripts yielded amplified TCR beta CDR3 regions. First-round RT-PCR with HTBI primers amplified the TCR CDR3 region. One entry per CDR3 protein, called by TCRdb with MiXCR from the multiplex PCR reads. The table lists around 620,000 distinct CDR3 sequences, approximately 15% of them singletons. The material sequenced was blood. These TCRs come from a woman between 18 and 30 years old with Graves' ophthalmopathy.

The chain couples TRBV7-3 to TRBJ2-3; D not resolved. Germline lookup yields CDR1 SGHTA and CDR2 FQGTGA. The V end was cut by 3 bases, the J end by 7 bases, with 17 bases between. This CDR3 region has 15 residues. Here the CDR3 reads CASSLGARDLNTQYF. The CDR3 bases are TGTGCCAGCAGCTTGGGTGCCAGAGACCTAAATACGCAGTATTTT.

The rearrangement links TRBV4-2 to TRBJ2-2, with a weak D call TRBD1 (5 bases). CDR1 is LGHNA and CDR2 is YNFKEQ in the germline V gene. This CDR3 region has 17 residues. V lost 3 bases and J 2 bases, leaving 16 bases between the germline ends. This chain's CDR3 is CASSQWGGQTNTGELFF. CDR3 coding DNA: TGTGCCAGCAGCCAGTGGGGCGGACAAACAAACACCGGGGAGCTGTTTTTT.

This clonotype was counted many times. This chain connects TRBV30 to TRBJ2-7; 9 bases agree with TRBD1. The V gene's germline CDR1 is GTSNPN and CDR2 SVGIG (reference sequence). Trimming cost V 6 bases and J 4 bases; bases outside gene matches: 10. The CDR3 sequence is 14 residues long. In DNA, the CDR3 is TGTGCCTGTATAAGGGACAGGGTGAAATACGAGCAGTACTTC. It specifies CACIRDRVKYEQYF.

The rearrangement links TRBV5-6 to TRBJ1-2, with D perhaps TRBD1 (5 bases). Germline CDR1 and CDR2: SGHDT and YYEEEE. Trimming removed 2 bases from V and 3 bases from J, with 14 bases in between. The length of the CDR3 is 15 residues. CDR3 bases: TGTGCCAGCAGCTTAGGGGATTTGGGAGACTATGGCTACACCTTC. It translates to CASSLGDLGDYGYTF.

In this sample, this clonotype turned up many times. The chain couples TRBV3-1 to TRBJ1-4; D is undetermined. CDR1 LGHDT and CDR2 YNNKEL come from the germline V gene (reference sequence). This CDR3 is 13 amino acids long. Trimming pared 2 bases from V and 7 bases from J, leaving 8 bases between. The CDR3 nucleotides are TGTGCCAGCAGCCAAACCATCTCTGAAAAACTGTTTTTT. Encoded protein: CASSQTISEKLFF.